A single T cell receptor (beta chain) is shown here with its context. Its target is unknown. This CDR3 is 16 amino acids long. Germline CDR1 reads SNHLY; CDR2 reads FYNNEI. Trimming left V 4 bases short and J 4 bases short, with 16 bases between. The sample belongs to a study of T cell responses to AZD1222 COVID-19 vaccine. Whole-study findings and limits: Receipt of two AZD1222 doses was followed by a rise in Spike-specific TCR breadth and depth.

TCRdb's table, derived via immunoSEQ multiplex PCR, lists solely in-frame clones and lacks some. The profile covers about 56,000 clones, with 80% to 90% appearing a single time and about 15% taken by the ten largest. The chain carries TRBV2 and TRBJ2-2; D is possibly TRBD1 or TRBD2 (5 bases each). The sequenced sample was peripheral blood, obtained on day 0 of AZD1222 vaccination. This clonotype was sampled from an adult in good health. DNA of the CDR3: TGTGCCAGCAGTGTAGAGGGGCGGGTGCCCACCGGGGAGCTGTTTTTT. Protein product: CASSVEGRVPTGELFF.